The next 19 T cell receptor beta chains were all read from a single sample in a study of radiation and T cells in renal cell carcinoma. Time point of the sample: blood 4 weeks post-SBRT, at nephrectomy. Sample treatment: 15 Gy SBRT to primary tumor, nephrectomy 4 weeks later. Produced via immunoSEQ multiplex PCR; TCRdb's table is partial and in-frame only. Among tens of thousands of clones listed, 81% were seen once. The source was blood, collected from a patient whose treatment included radiotherapy and nephrectomy. The receptor set was obtained from a man aged 55 to 70 with renal cell carcinoma.

This clone was detected once. The chain couples TRBV5-1 to TRBJ1-2; 9 nucleotides line up with TRBD1. Germline-derived CDR1 and CDR2 are SGHRS and YFSETQ. This CDR3 has 15 residues. J lost 8 bases, V lost 4 bases, and 12 bases had no gene match. The CDR3: CASSPRTGALGGYTF. CDR3 nucleotides: TGCGCCAGCAGCCCTCGGACAGGGGCGCTGGGGGGCTACACCTTC.

Comment on this clone: The identical CDR3 is also encoded by other nucleotide sequences in the sample. V gene TRBV5-1 combines with J gene TRBJ2-1, with TRBD2 as a possible D gene (6 bases). The V and J ends lost 8 bases and 7 bases respectively, with 16 bases between them. Germline V gene lookup returns CDR1 SGHRS and CDR2 YFSETQ. The CDR3 contains 13 residues. CDR3 amino acids: CASLPGAGNEQFF. The CDR3 DNA sequence: TGCGCCAGTCTGCCGGGAGCCGGGAATGAGCAGTTCTTC.

The genes are TRBV7-2 and TRBJ1-5; D not certain. Looked up from germline, CDR1 is SGHTA and CDR2 is FQGNSA. Trimming shortened V by 0 bases and J by 4 bases, and 4 bases separated the two germline ends. This CDR3 is built from 13 residues. CDR3 sequence reads: CASSLALNQPQHF. The CDR3 DNA is TGTGCCAGCAGCTTAGCTCTGAATCAGCCCCAGCATTTT. The variable domain in full, with the rest retrieved from reference TRBV7-2 and TRBJ1-5, is GAGVSQSPSNKVTEKGKDVELRCDPISGHTALYWYRQSLGQGLEFLIYFQGNSAPDKSGLPSDRFSAERTGGSVSTLTIQRTQQEDSAVYLCASSLALNQPQHFGDGTRLSIL.

The gene calls are TRBV6-4 and TRBJ2-3, with TRBD1 identical over 7 bases. The V segment lost 3 bases and the J segment 5 bases; nucleotides outside the gene matches: 5. Germline V gene data show CDR1 as MRHNA and CDR2 as SNTAGT. The length of the CDR3 is 14 residues. CDR3 nucleotide sequence: TGTGCCAGCAGTGAGCGACAGGGATTAGATACGCAGTATTTT. It specifies CASSERQGLDTQYF.

The chain combines TRBV6-5 with TRBJ1-1; 8 bases match TRBD1. This CDR3 has 16 residues. From germline, CDR1 is MNHEY and CDR2 SVGAGI. V was clipped by 0 bases and J by 3 bases; unmatched bases: 6. In DNA, the CDR3 is TGTGCCAGCAGTTACTCGACAGGGGTCAGGGACACTGAAGCTTTCTTT. It encodes CASSYSTGVRDTEAFF.

This clone was seen once. J is TRBJ2-5 and V is TRBV4-1; D not resolved. V was trimmed by 1 base and J by 2 bases, leaving 11 bases between them. This CDR3 region has 15 residues. CDR1 is MGHRA and CDR2 is YSYEKL in the germline V gene. This chain's CDR3 is CASSQVAGLQETQYF. For the CDR3, the DNA is TGCGCCAGCAGCCAAGTAGCTGGGCTACAAGAGACCCAGTACTTC.

This chain connects TRBV30 to TRBJ2-2; 10 bases match TRBD2. V lost 3 bases and J lost 5; bases outside the gene matches: 3. This CDR3 comprises 14 residues. Germline loops: CDR1 GTSNPN, CDR2 SVGIG (reference sequence). The CDR3 nucleotides are TGTGCCTGGAGACTAGCGGGATTAACCGGGGAGCTGTTTTTT. Protein sequence: CAWRLAGLTGELFF.

The chain links TRBV4-1 to TRBJ2-7, with D possibly matching TRBD1 (6 bases). This CDR3 has 15 residues. Trimming pared 1 base from V and 4 bases from J, leaving 14 bases between. The germline gives CDR1 MGHRA, CDR2 YSYEKL. CDR3 DNA sequence: TGCGCCAGCAGCCAAGGAATGACAGGTCCATACGAGCAGTACTTC. Translating it yields CASSQGMTGPYEQYF.

The CDR3, as DNA: TGTGCCAGCTCACTCGATGCACACCTCAATGAAAAACTGTTTTTT. The encoded protein is CASSLDAHLNEKLFF. This chain joins TRBV18 and TRBJ1-4; D unresolved. The germline gives CDR1 KGHSH, CDR2 LQKENI. V was cut by 4 bases and J by 5 bases, with 14 bases left in between. CDR3 length equals 15 residues.

This clone appeared once. CDR3 region: CASSWESYEQYF. The CDR3 coding sequence is TGTGCCAGCAGTTGGGAGTCCTACGAGCAGTACTTC. The chain has TRBV6-5 and TRBJ2-7, with a tentative D call TRBD2 (5 bases). The germline CDR1 and CDR2 sequences are MNHEY and SVGAGI. The CDR3 has 12 amino acids. Trimming shortened V by 4 bases and J by 1 base, and 5 bases separated the two germline ends.

The chain couples TRBV5-4 to TRBJ2-1; D is undetermined. Trimming left V 1 base short and J 4 bases short, with 12 bases between. The germline V gene has CDR1 SGHNT and CDR2 YYREEE (reference sequence). This CDR3 has 15 amino acids. CDR3 nucleotide sequence: TGTGCCAGCAGCTTGCAAGGATTTAGGTACAATGAGCAGTTCTTC. The encoded protein is CASSLQGFRYNEQFF.

The chain couples TRBV29-1 to TRBJ1-2, with 7 positions matching TRBD1. This CDR3 has 11 amino acids. From germline, CDR1 is SQVTM and CDR2 ANQGSEA. The V and J ends lost 7 bases and 6 bases, in that order; junction bases with no gene match: 5. The CDR3, as DNA: TGCAGCGCGTGGACAGGAAATGGCTACACCTTC. Protein: CSAWTGNGYTF.

A single count supports this clone. J is TRBJ2-2 and V is TRBV10-3, with 9 bases that match TRBD1. The CDR3 contains 15 residues. Germline values: CDR1 ENHRY, CDR2 SYGVKD. V gave up 5 bases and J gave up 5 bases; unmatched junction bases: 6. Written as DNA, the CDR3 is TGTGCCATCAGTCCGGGACAGGGATCTACCGGGGAGCTGTTTTTT. Residues: CAISPGQGSTGELFF.

V and J are TRBV9 and TRBJ1-3; possibly TRBD1 for D (6 bases). This CDR3 contains 15 residues. The germline V and J ends were trimmed by 3 bases and 3 bases, with 13 bases remaining between them. Germline assignment: CDR1 SGDLS and CDR2 YYNGEE. CDR3 DNA: TGTGCCAGCAGCGCCTCCGGGACAAGTGGAAACACCATATATTTT. This encodes CASSASGTSGNTIYF.

The chain links TRBV5-6 to TRBJ1-3; 7 nucleotides align to TRBD1. Trimming cost V 0 bases and J 0 bases; bases outside gene matches: 6. CDR3 length: 17 amino acids. CDR1 and CDR2 (germline): SGHDT, YYEEEE. The CDR3 spells CASSLVDRYYSGNTIYF. DNA of the CDR3: TGTGCCAGCAGCTTGGTGGACAGGTACTACTCTGGAAACACCATATATTTT.

This clone came up a few times. The chain combines TRBV2 with TRBJ2-1; 11 bases fit TRBD2. The germline V gene has CDR1 SNHLY and CDR2 FYNNEI. The junction had 10 bases not matched to a gene; V was cut back by 5 bases and J by 7 bases. The CDR3 spans 16 residues. The CDR3 protein is CASSKTSGVWGNEQFF. In nucleotides, the CDR3 is TGTGCCAGCAGTAAGACTAGCGGGGTGTGGGGTAATGAGCAGTTCTTC.

The CDR3 DNA is TGTGCCAGCAGCCTGGGACAGGGATTCAACGAGCAGTACTTC. Its protein is CASSLGQGFNEQYF. The gene calls are TRBV14 and TRBJ2-7, with 9 bases aligning to TRBD1. V shed 4 bases, J shed 5 bases, and the junction held 6 bases outside the gene matches. The CDR3 is 14 residues long. Looked up from germline, CDR1 is SGHDN and CDR2 is FVKESK.

Here the CDR3 reads CASSLTNAVNIQYF. The CDR3 coding sequence is TGTGCCAGCAGCCTTACAAATGCCGTAAACATTCAGTACTTC. The gene calls are TRBV7-2 and TRBJ2-4, with D unclear. The V and J ends lost 5 bases and 6 bases respectively, with 14 bases between them. The CDR3 is made up of 14 amino acids. Looked up from germline, CDR1 is SGHTA and CDR2 is FQGNSA.

This clone was seen more than once but under ten times. The J gene is TRBJ1-1, the V gene TRBV10-3; 8 positions agree with TRBD1. CDR1 is ENHRY and CDR2 is SYGVKD in the germline V gene. CDR3 length equals 11 residues. Unmatched junction bases numbered 4, after V lost 11 bases and J lost 5 bases. The CDR3 here is CAAQGATEAFF. Here the CDR3 DNA reads TGTGCCGCCCAGGGGGCGACTGAAGCTTTCTTT.